The entry that follows covers one TCR beta chain sequence. No antigen is known for it. Constant-segment primers and 5'RACE yielded cDNA libraries for TCR alpha and TCR beta, each carrying sample barcodes and UMIs. In TCRdb, the 5' RACE reads were re-called with MiXCR into one record per CDR3 protein. The data show around 340,000 distinct CDR3 sequences, with roughly 15% seen just once and around a fifth held by the top ten. The data were taken from a study of T-cell memory formation after mild COVID-19. Study conclusions and caveats: Nothing confirmed that second-wave clones peaking on day 37 were specific for SARS-CoV-2.

The CDR3 runs to 15 residues. V shed 5 bases and J shed 3 bases, with 17 bases lying between them. The V call is TRBV12-3 or TRBV12-4, the J call TRBJ2-7; D may correspond to TRBD1 or TRBD2 (6 bases each). Material for sequencing was PBMCs or a T cell subset sorted from them (not recorded which). The sequence was obtained from a man between 18 and 29 years old who had mild COVID-19 (a few samples of this study predate the infection). Cell type and time point are not known. The CDR3 protein is CASSPRGEWYYEQYF. The DNA of the CDR3 is TGTGCCAGCAGTCCTAGGGGGGAGTGGTACTACGAGCAGTACTTC.